These 32 T cell receptor beta chains came from one sample sequenced in a study of T cell clonality in common variable immunodeficiency (dated by TCRdb to the mid-2010s). The library was obtained by the immunoSEQ multiplex PCR assay. TCRdb holds this immuneACCESS table with in-frame rearrangements only. Some clones are missing; in checked studies, unresolved V genes explain under half, and the rest has no known cause. For this sample the table reports about 30,000 clones, with no clone seen just once. Of the sample, about an eighth is held by the ten largest clones. The material sequenced was peripheral blood mononuclear cells. These receptors originate from a person aged 18 to 75 in good health.

In its sample, this clone was seen many times. A junction boundary mismatches the germline segment, possibly from a read error. CDR3 DNA (partial): TGTGCCAGCAGTAACAGGGACGGCACTGAA. Its translation is CASSNRDGTE. The entire CDR3 protein is CASSNRDGTEAFF. V and J are TRBV19 and TRBJ1-1; weak D call: TRBD1 (6 bases). Coverage ceases 3 residues before the CDR3 finishes, and the germline J gene fills in the end. The CDR3 runs to 13 residues. Germline CDR1 is LNHDA and CDR2 is SQIVND (reference sequence).

A remark on this clone: Being one base from a much bigger clone, this may be a read error. Coverage ceases 3 residues before the CDR3 finishes, and the germline J gene fills in the end. V usage is TRBV23-1 and J usage is TRBJ1-4, with 7 bases lining up with TRBD1. TRBV23-1 is flagged as an ORF with uncertain function. The CDR3 spans 16 residues. The CDR3 region is CASSPTGRSLNSPLFF. The sequenced part of the CDR3 DNA is TGCGCCAGCAGTCCGACAGGGCGTAGTTTAAATTCACCA.

This clone was counted ten times or more. Coverage ceases 3 residues before the CDR3 finishes, and the germline J gene fills in the end. This sequence joins TRBV2 and TRBJ2-3; 11 positions match TRBD2. The CDR3 runs 18 residues. After removal of 3 bases from V and 0 bases from J, the junction contained 8 bases not matched to a gene. Germline lookup yields CDR1 SNHLY and CDR2 FYNNEI. CDR3 protein: CASSDGSGGAFSTDTQYF. The sequenced part of the CDR3 DNA is TGTGCCAGCAGTGACGGTAGCGGGGGGGCCTTTAGCACAGATACG.

This clone was detected many times. The read halts 3 residues ahead of the CDR3 end, with the missing end drawn from the germline J gene. The chain recombines TRBV5-6 with TRBJ1-6; 7 bases line up with TRBD1. Germline values: CDR1 SGHDT, CDR2 YYEEEE. The CDR3 has 12 residues. Partial CDR3 DNA: TGTGCCAGCAGCTCGACAGGGCGGCCC. Translating it yields CASSSTGRP. The whole CDR3 protein is CASSSTGRPLHF.

This clone was seen many times. The DNA read from the CDR3 is TGTGCCAGCAGCTCGGGGGGTAGGAACACCGGGGAG. Its protein is CASSSGGRNTGE. The whole CDR3 sequence reads CASSSGGRNTGELFF. This rearrangement joins TRBV7-9 to TRBJ2-2, with TRBD2 identical over 7 bases. The read terminates 3 residues before the CDR3 end, so the remaining end is supplied by the germline J gene. The CDR3 is 15 amino acids. The germline CDR1 and CDR2 sequences are SEHNR and FQNEAQ (reference sequence). J was trimmed by 1 base and V by 4 bases; bases with no gene match: 3.

This clone occurred many times. The read ends 3 residues shy of where the CDR3 ends; the end is completed using the germline J gene. The chain joins TRBV20-1 to TRBJ2-1; 8 positions agree with TRBD2. The CDR3 contains 17 residues. The J segment lost 4 bases and the V segment lost 5 bases, leaving 16 bases of the junction unmatched. Looked up from germline, CDR1 is DFQATT and CDR2 is SNEGSKA (reference sequence). CDR3 sequence reads: CSAPPAGAITKYNEQFF. The DNA read from the CDR3 is TGCAGTGCTCCCCCAGCGGGGGCCATTACGAAATACAATGAG.

About this clone: The read comes to an end 3 residues before the CDR3 does, leaving the germline J gene to fill in the end. This chain links TRBV11-2 with TRBJ2-7; D not resolved. V was cut by 3 bases and J by 4 bases, with 10 bases left in between. There are 13 residues in the CDR3. In germline, CDR1 is SGHAT, CDR2 FQNNGV. CDR3 DNA (partial): TGTGCCAGCAGCTTTCATAATGCGTACGAG. Translation gives CASSFHNAYE. The entire CDR3 protein reads CASSFHNAYEQYF. The full variable domain, with the rest looked up from reference TRBV11-2 and TRBJ2-7, is EAGVAQSPRYKIIEKRQSVAFWCNPISGHATLYWYQQILGQGPKLLIQFQNNGVVDDSQLPKDRFSAERLKGVDSTLKIQPAKLEDSAVYLCASSFHNAYEQYFGPGTRLTVT.

The table lists this clone with many counts. Read coverage stops 3 residues before the CDR3 terminus; the germline J gene supplies the remainder. J is TRBJ1-2 and V is TRBV2; 11 nucleotides match TRBD1. Per the germline V gene, CDR1 is SNHLY and CDR2 is FYNNEI. The CDR3 is made up of 14 amino acids. The V segment lost 5 bases and the J segment 7 bases; nucleotides outside the gene matches: 6. The CDR3 DNA, read in part, is TGTGCCAGCAGTAACGGACAGGGGGCGAGTGGC. Encoded protein: CASSNGQGASG. The entire CDR3 is CASSNGQGASGYTF.

In its sample, this clone was seen many times. The CDR3 extends 3 residues past the end of the read, so its final part is completed from the germline J gene. The V gene is TRBV7-8, the J gene TRBJ1-2; D is perhaps TRBD1 (5 bases). The CDR3 covers 15 residues. Trimming stripped 5 bases from V and 6 bases from J, with 19 bases between. Germline V gene lookup returns CDR1 SGHVS and CDR2 FQNEAQ. This CDR3 reads CASSVGRGVAHGYTF. CDR3 DNA (partial): TGTGCCAGCAGCGTGGGGCGCGGTGTAGCACATGGC.

This clone was detected ten times or more. The read stops 3 residues short of the end of the CDR3; the missing end is completed from the germline J gene. V gene TRBV5-1 combines with J gene TRBJ2-1; TRBD1 agrees at 9 bases. Germline V gives CDR1 SGHRS, CDR2 YFSETQ. The CDR3 runs to 14 residues. With 6 bases clipped from V and 3 bases from J, the junction kept 4 bases outside the gene matches. CDR3 protein: CASNAGQGYNEQFF. CDR3 bases read: TGCGCCAGCAATGCGGGACAGGGCTACAATGAG.

This clone was counted ten times or more. The sequence runs out 3 residues before the end of the CDR3; the remainder is reconstructed from the germline J gene. The chain carries TRBV19 and TRBJ2-5; TRBD2 matches 9 bases. Germline V gene lookup returns CDR1 LNHDA and CDR2 SQIVND (reference sequence). V trimming: 4 bases; J trimming: 4 bases; junction bases outside the gene matches: 7. CDR3 length equals 15 residues. Here the CDR3 reads CASSKLPAGGETQYF. Partial CDR3 DNA: TGTGCCAGTAGTAAGTTGCCAGCGGGGGGAGAGACC.

This clone showed up many times. The read comes to an end 3 residues before the CDR3 does, leaving the germline J gene to fill in the end. The chain links TRBV9 to TRBJ1-4; TRBD1 agrees at 8 bases. Germline CDR1 and CDR2: SGDLS and YYNGEE. This CDR3 comprises 15 residues. V shed 6 bases and J 8 bases; nucleotides not matched to a gene: 12. The sequenced part of the CDR3 DNA is TGTGCCAGCACCAGCCTAGGGACAGGATGGGAAAAA. Protein product: CASTSLGTGWEK. The full CDR3 is CASTSLGTGWEKLFF.

This clone was recorded at least ten times. The CDR3 bases that were read are TGCAGTGCTAGGGACAGGGAGGGGCAGCCC. Amino acids: CSARDREGQP. The full CDR3 protein is CSARDREGQPQHF. The chain carries TRBV20-1 and TRBJ1-5; 8 bases are a match to TRBD1. The read ends 3 residues before the CDR3 terminus; that terminus is restored from the germline J gene. Unmatched junction bases numbered 5, after V lost 3 bases and J lost 7 bases. Germline values: CDR1 DFQATT, CDR2 SNEGSKA (reference sequence). This CDR3 contains 13 residues.

This clone has more than one count but fewer than ten. The read ends 3 residues early relative to the CDR3; the germline J gene fills the gap. V usage is TRBV13 and J usage is TRBJ2-2, with 9 bases that match TRBD1. Germline-derived CDR1 and CDR2 are PRHDT and FYEKMQ (reference sequence). CDR3 length: 14 amino acids. CDR3 in amino acids: CASKYTGGHSPLFF. CDR3 DNA, as far as it was read: TGTGCCAGCAAATACACAGGGGGCCATTCACCG.

This clone was observed a handful of times. Sequencing ends 3 residues short of the CDR3 end; the germline J gene provides the rest. V usage is TRBV7-9 and J usage is TRBJ2-2, with D unclear. This CDR3 contains 14 residues. Germline lookup yields CDR1 SEHNR and CDR2 FQNEAQ (reference sequence). The chain's CDR3 is CASAFLATNEKLFF. CDR3 DNA (partial): TGTGCCAGCGCCTTCCTTGCAACTAATGAAAAG.

The table lists this clone with a few counts. Other DNA sequences in this sample translate to the same CDR3. CDR3 DNA (partial): TGTGCCAGCAGCTTCTACCAAGAGACC. Translation: CASSFYQET. The full CDR3 protein reads CASSFYQETQYF. The chain couples TRBV11-3 to TRBJ2-5; no clear D. The CDR3 end lies 3 residues beyond the end of the read and is filled in from the germline J gene. The CDR3 consists of 12 residues. CDR1 and CDR2 from the germline V gene are SGHNT and YENEEA. V lost 3 bases and J 0 bases, leaving 2 bases between the germline ends.

Many counts were recorded for this clone. The read comes to an end 3 residues before the CDR3 does, leaving the germline J gene to fill in the end. V usage is TRBV20-1 and J usage is TRBJ2-5, with a tentative D call TRBD2 (6 bases). Per germline, CDR1 DFQATT and CDR2 SNEGSKA (reference sequence). V was shortened by 0 bases and J by 3 bases, with 14 bases between the two germline ends. The CDR3 has 15 residues. CDR3 amino acids: CSARDRRVGKETQYF. The part of the CDR3 DNA that was read is TGCAGTGCTAGAGACAGGAGGGTAGGAAAAGAGACC.

Notes on this clone: The read ends 3 residues shy of where the CDR3 ends; the end is completed using the germline J gene. This sequence joins TRBV7-9 and TRBJ1-1, with D possibly matching TRBD1 (6 bases). The CDR3 runs 12 residues. Germline V lookup: CDR1 SEHNR, CDR2 FQNEAQ (reference sequence). CDR3 bases read: TGTGCCAGCAGCCCACCAACAGGGGAA. The encoded protein is CASSPPTGE. The whole CDR3 is CASSPPTGEAFF.

This clone showed up just a few times. Compared with germline, one end of the junction differs, possibly owing to a read error. The DNA ends 3 residues before the CDR3 does, and the rest of the CDR3 is filled in from the germline J gene. The chain joins TRBV7-6 to TRBJ2-3; 14 nucleotides agree with TRBD2. Germline values: CDR1 SGHVS, CDR2 FNYEAQ. The CDR3 consists of 16 residues. The sequenced part of the CDR3 DNA is TGTTCCAGCAGGAAGGGACTAGCGGGGGCCGGGGATACG. Amino acids: CSSRKGLAGAGDT. The whole CDR3 region reads CSSRKGLAGAGDTQYF.

This clone was counted many times. The read ends 3 residues before the CDR3 terminus; that terminus is restored from the germline J gene. V and J are TRBV12-5 and TRBJ2-1, with D uncertain. The CDR3 extends over 11 amino acids. Germline V CDR1 and CDR2: LGHNT, FRNRAP. V was cut by 6 bases and J by 5 bases, with 5 bases left in between. The sequenced part of the CDR3 DNA is TGTGCTAGTGGAATAAACAATGAG. This codes for CASGINNE. The CDR3 in its entirety is CASGINNEQFF.

This clone occurred many times. The covered CDR3 bases are TGCAGTGCTACCTCCGGGAACAGGGGA. This gives the protein CSATSGNRG. The full CDR3 protein is CSATSGNRGLFF. This sequence joins TRBV20-1 and TRBJ1-4, with 7 bases identical to TRBD1. Read sequence stops 3 residues before the CDR3 end, and the germline J gene provides the missing end. Germline assignment: CDR1 DFQATT and CDR2 SNEGSKA (reference sequence). This CDR3 is built from 12 residues.

In this sample, this clone turned up many times. The read finishes 3 residues shy of the CDR3 end, and the germline J gene is used to complete it. The chain uses TRBV7-2 and TRBJ2-1, with TRBD2 as a possible D gene (6 bases). The CDR3 is 15 residues long. The V and J ends lost 2 bases and 2 bases respectively, with 10 bases between them. CDR1 SGHTA and CDR2 FQGNSA come from the germline V gene. CDR3 bases read: TGTGCCAGCAGCTTATCGATAGCGGCCTACAATGAG. Its protein is CASSLSIAAYNE. The entire CDR3 reads CASSLSIAAYNEQFF.

Many counts were recorded for this clone. The read ends 3 residues shy of where the CDR3 ends; the end is completed using the germline J gene. The chain has TRBV28 and TRBJ2-3, with D possibly TRBD2 on 6 matching bases. The V and J ends lost 4 bases and 2 bases respectively, with 13 bases between them. This CDR3 has 15 residues. Germline CDR1 is MDHEN and CDR2 is SYDVKM. Incomplete CDR3 DNA: TGTGCCAGCAGTTCAAGCCGGGACTTCACAGATACG. Its translation: CASSSSRDFTDT. The full CDR3 protein reads CASSSSRDFTDTQYF.

This clone was observed many times. The CDR3 end is not reached by the read, which stops 3 residues before it; the germline J gene fills it in. The genes are TRBV19 and TRBJ2-5; 7 bases fit TRBD2. From germline, CDR1 is LNHDA and CDR2 SQIVND (reference sequence). CDR3 length: 16 amino acids. The V and J ends lost 6 bases and 0 bases, in that order; junction bases with no gene match: 10. This CDR3 reads CASSPPRLADQETQYF. The sequenced part of the CDR3 DNA is TGTGCCAGTAGCCCTCCCCGGCTAGCGGACCAAGAGACC.

This clone was recorded at least ten times. The CDR3 goes on 3 residues after the read ends, and that part is filled in from the germline J gene. The chain employs TRBV2 and TRBJ1-1; TRBD1 is a possible D gene (5 bases). The CDR3 length is 13 residues. CDR1 and CDR2 (germline): SNHLY, FYNNEI. This CDR3 is CASVGQSLGQAFF. CDR3 bases read: TGTGCCAGCGTTGGACAATCCTTAGGTCAA.

This clone has ten or more counts. The CDR3 extends 3 residues past the end of the read, so its final part is completed from the germline J gene. The J gene is TRBJ2-3, the V gene TRBV5-1; 7 nucleotides agree with TRBD2. Germline CDR1 SGHRS, CDR2 YFSETQ. The length of the CDR3 is 16 residues. With V trimmed by 3 bases and J by 3 bases, 10 bases remained unmatched. The CDR3 loop is CASSSGGWGVTDTQYF. The CDR3 DNA, read in part, is TGCGCCAGCAGCTCGGGGGGTTGGGGTGTTACAGATACG.

This clone was seen at least ten times. The DNA ends 3 residues before the CDR3 does, and the rest of the CDR3 is filled in from the germline J gene. The J gene is TRBJ2-1, the V gene TRBV11-2; D not resolved. The CDR3 is made up of 13 amino acids. Germline CDR1 and CDR2: SGHAT and FQNNGV. V lost 3 bases to trimming and J lost 8 bases, with 11 bases between them. The sequenced CDR3 bases are TGTGCCAGCAGCTTGAAACGGGTAGATGAG. It encodes CASSLKRVDE. The CDR3 reads in full as CASSLKRVDEQFF.

In its sample, this clone was seen many times. The junction shows a germline mismatch at one end, possibly a read error. The read ends 3 residues early relative to the CDR3; the germline J gene fills the gap. The chain is built from TRBV4-2 and TRBJ1-1; D is unresolved. This CDR3 comprises 14 residues. From germline, CDR1 is LGHNA and CDR2 YNFKEQ. The CDR3 here is CASSRSQRGTEAFF. The covered CDR3 bases are TGCGCCAGTAGCCGCTCCCAACGAGGGACTGAA.

To note about this clone: The read terminates 3 residues ahead of where the CDR3 ends, so the germline J gene completes it. The J gene is TRBJ1-2, the V gene TRBV7-3, with D possibly TRBD1 on 5 matching bases. The germline CDR1 and CDR2 sequences are SGHTA and FQGTGA. The CDR3 runs to 14 residues. Partial CDR3 DNA: TGTGCCAGCACCTCAGGGTGGGGCACAGATACC. It translates to CASTSGWGTDT. In full, the CDR3 is CASTSGWGTDTYTF.

This clone was seen repeatedly, ten times or more. CDR3 residues: CASSLALETQYF. The CDR3 DNA, read in part, is TGTGCCAGCAGCTTGGCCTTGGAGACC. The chain links TRBV5-4 to TRBJ2-5; D remains unclear. The read ends 3 residues early relative to the CDR3; the germline J gene fills the gap. V shed 0 bases and J shed 5 bases, with 5 bases lying between them. This CDR3 comprises 12 residues. Germline CDR1 is SGHNT and CDR2 is YYREEE (reference sequence).

This clone was counted many times. The chain's CDR3 is CRIMRVTHEQYF. The covered CDR3 bases are TGCAGAATCATGAGGGTAACCCACGAG. The chain joins TRBV20-1 to TRBJ2-7; tentatively, D is TRBD2 (5 bases). The read terminates 3 residues before the CDR3 end, so the remaining end is supplied by the germline J gene. Germline lookup yields CDR1 DFQATT and CDR2 SNEGSKA (reference sequence). CDR3 length: 12 residues.

This clone appeared many times. CDR3 DNA, as far as it was read: TGTGCCAGCAGCAAGAATAGAAGAGGGACAGATACG. Amino acids: CASSKNRRGTDT. The complete CDR3 reads CASSKNRRGTDTQYF. The J gene is TRBJ2-3, the V gene TRBV7-6; maybe TRBD2 (5 bases). The CDR3 end falls 3 residues outside the read, so it is completed with the germline J gene. CDR1 SGHVS and CDR2 FNYEAQ come from the germline V gene. The V end lost 5 bases, the J end lost 3 bases, and 15 bases lay between the germline ends. The CDR3 loop spans 15 amino acids.